This TCR beta chain was profiled in a study of a mutant IDH1 vaccine in newly diagnosed glioma. Across the study: Treated patients showed a male proportion of around 62%, a female proportion of about 38%, and a mean age of about 41 years. The earlier regimen, radiotherapy, temozolomide, or both, was most often both. Study-wide results and limits: Pseudoprogression apparently tracked independently of changes in top peripheral T cell clonotypes.

Time point reported: baseline, week 1 (first vaccination visit). Treatment noted: pre-vaccination baseline after standard-of-care therapy. The astrocytomas were IDH1-mutant, ATRX-negative, and WHO grade 3 or 4. Data came from immunoSEQ multiplex PCR; TCRdb stores just in-frame clones and leaves some out. The table records just under 95,000 clones, roughly 75% of them present only once. This clone was found a few times. Its cognate antigen is unknown. The CDR3 contains 14 residues. V was cut by 1 base and J by 5 bases, with 9 bases left in between. Germline V CDR1 and CDR2: LGHNA, YSLEER. The material sequenced was PBMCs, taken from a glioma patient treated with radiotherapy, temozolomide or both. The rearrangement links TRBV4-3 to TRBJ1-5; D call uncertain. This TCR was recovered from a man aged 35 to 55 with glioma. This CDR3 is CASSQVGGYQPQHF. The CDR3 coding sequence is TGCGCCAGCAGCCAAGTTGGAGGGTATCAGCCCCAGCATTTT.